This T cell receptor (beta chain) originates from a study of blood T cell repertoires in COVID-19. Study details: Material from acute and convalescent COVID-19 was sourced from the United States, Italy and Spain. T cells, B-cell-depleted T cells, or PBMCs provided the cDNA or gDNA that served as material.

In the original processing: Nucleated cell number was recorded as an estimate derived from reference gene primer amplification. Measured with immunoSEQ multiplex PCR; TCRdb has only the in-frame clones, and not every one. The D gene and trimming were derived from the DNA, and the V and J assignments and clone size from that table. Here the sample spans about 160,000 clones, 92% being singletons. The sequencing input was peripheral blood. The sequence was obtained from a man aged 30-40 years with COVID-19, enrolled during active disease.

CDR3 region: CAWSVLGGHGYTF. As DNA, the CDR3 is TGTGCCTGGAGTGTACTCGGGGGGCATGGCTACACCTTC. The rearrangement uses TRBV30 and TRBJ1-2; D may be TRBD1 (6 bases). The CDR3 is 13 residues long. Germline V gene sequence: CDR1 GTSNPN, CDR2 SVGIG (reference sequence). The V gene lost 0 bases and the J gene lost 6 bases, with 11 bases spanning the gap.